The 13 T cell receptor beta chains presented below share a single source sample, sequenced in a study of T-cell reconstitution after alpha-beta-depleted transplantation in children. The library targeted TCRbeta and was prepared with unique molecular identifiers. TCRdb reanalysed the PCR reads using MiXCR and keeps one entry per CDR3 protein. The table lists approximately 350,000 distinct CDR3 sequences, 16% of them singletons. Here the sequenced sample was PBMCs, mostly from graft donor cells, taken 360 days after TCRalphabeta/CD19-depleted stem cell transplant. These receptors were collected from a male patient under 10 years old who had a stem cell transplant for acute lymphoblastic leukemia, so the T cells may come from the graft donor.

This clonotype was picked up a small number of times. The chain is built from TRBV20-1 and TRBJ2-7; 10 bases match TRBD1. The junction had 2 bases not matched to a gene; V was cut back by 1 base and J by 2 bases. The CDR3 is 14 residues long. CDR1 is DFQATT and CDR2 is SNEGSKA in the germline V gene (reference sequence). CDR3 protein: CSARGQGATYEQYF. CDR3 DNA sequence: TGCAGTGCTAGAGGACAGGGGGCGACCTACGAGCAGTACTTC.

This clonotype was observed at least ten times. The J gene is TRBJ2-3, the V gene TRBV29-1; D remains ambiguous. CDR3 size: 12 residues. V was shortened by 0 bases and J by 5 bases, with 6 bases between the two germline ends. Per the germline V gene, CDR1 is SQVTM and CDR2 is ANQGSEA. CDR3 in amino acids: CSVEDLGDTQYF. The CDR3 nucleotides read TGCAGCGTTGAAGATCTTGGAGATACGCAGTATTTT.

The rearrangement uses TRBV5-5 and TRBJ2-1; D is ambiguous. Germline CDR1 reads SGHKS; CDR2 reads YYEKEE (reference sequence). Trimming left V 0 bases short and J 6 bases short, with 7 bases between. This CDR3 spans 13 amino acids. CDR3 region: CASSLVASNEQFF. The CDR3 nucleotides read TGTGCCAGCAGCTTGGTGGCGTCCAATGAGCAGTTCTTC.

The chain employs TRBV7-9 and TRBJ1-1, with 8 bases fitting TRBD1. The V and J ends lost 5 bases and 0 bases, in that order; junction bases with no gene match: 2. CDR1 is SEHNR and CDR2 is FQNEAQ in the germline V gene (reference sequence). This CDR3 region has 14 residues. The CDR3 loop reads CASSEQGVNTEAFF. In nucleotides, the CDR3 is TGTGCCAGCAGCGAACAGGGGGTGAACACTGAAGCTTTCTTT.

This clonotype appeared a few times. The chain uses TRBV6-2 or TRBV6-3 and TRBJ2-1; 7 bases map to TRBD1. CDR1 MNHEY and CDR2 SVGEGT come from the germline V gene. J lost 8 bases, V lost 3 bases, and 16 bases had no gene match. The CDR3 has 17 residues. The CDR3 nucleotides read TGTGCCAGCAGTTATCCGACAAGGGGGCGGAGAGGTTATGAGCAGTTCTTC. Protein: CASSYPTRGRRGYEQFF.

This clonotype occurred many times. The chain joins TRBV4-1 to TRBJ2-6; a possible D gene is TRBD1 (5 bases). The CDR3 consists of 16 residues. Looked up from germline, CDR1 is MGHRA and CDR2 is YSYEKL. The V gene lost 1 base and the J gene lost 4 bases, with 11 bases spanning the gap. CDR3 region: CASSQGSGSGANVLTF. CDR3 sequence (DNA): TGCGCCAGCAGCCAAGGATCAGGGTCAGGGGCCAACGTCCTGACTTTC.

V and J are TRBV4-2 and TRBJ2-7, with 9 bases that match TRBD2. The CDR3 runs to 16 residues. V lost 1 base, J lost 4 bases, and 8 bases stayed unmatched. CDR1 is LGHNA and CDR2 is YNFKEQ in the germline V gene. The CDR3 region is CASSQASRLAEYEQYF. The CDR3 DNA reads as TGTGCCAGCAGCCAAGCCTCACGACTAGCGGAGTACGAGCAGTACTTC.

This clonotype has just a few counts. The V gene is TRBV12-3 or TRBV12-4, the J gene TRBJ2-7; D tentatively fits TRBD1 or TRBD2 (7 bases each). This CDR3 region has 17 residues. V lost 4 bases to trimming and J lost 0 bases, with 19 bases between them. The CDR3 coding sequence is TGTGCCAGCAGTTCGACTGGGGGAGGGGGCTCCTCCTACGAGCAGTACTTC. Translated: CASSSTGGGGSSYEQYF.

The rearrangement joins TRBV4-1 to TRBJ2-1; TRBD2 agrees at 7 bases. The V and J ends lost 1 base and 2 bases, in that order; junction bases with no gene match: 2. The CDR3 loop spans 15 amino acids. CDR1 MGHRA and CDR2 YSYEKL come from the germline V gene. The chain's CDR3 is CASSQASGPYNEQFF. The CDR3 nucleotides are TGCGCCAGCAGCCAAGCTAGCGGTCCCTACAATGAGCAGTTCTTC.

The chain carries TRBV20-1 and TRBJ2-7; D may be TRBD2 (6 bases). The V gene's germline CDR1 is DFQATT and CDR2 SNEGSKA (reference sequence). The V end lost 6 bases, the J end lost 2 bases, and 17 bases lay between the germline ends. This CDR3 has 14 amino acids. CDR3 sequence: CSAPRGLPPYEQYF. The CDR3 nucleotides read TGCAGTGCGCCCCGGGGACTCCCGCCCTACGAGCAGTACTTC.

This clonotype occurred a few times. This chain uses TRBV3-1 with TRBJ2-7; 14 bases map to TRBD2. Germline assignment: CDR1 LGHDT and CDR2 YNNKEL (reference sequence). Trimming at V came to 0 bases and at J to 4 bases, leaving 20 bases not matched to a gene. CDR3 size: 22 residues. DNA for the CDR3: TGTGCCAGCAGCCAAGAATCCAACAGGCCGACTAGCGGGAGGGCTACCCTTTACGAGCAGTACTTC. This sequence encodes CASSQESNRPTSGRATLYEQYF.

The rearrangement joins TRBV11-2 to TRBJ1-3, with D hard to call. The V gene's germline CDR1 is SGHAT and CDR2 FQNNGV. Trimming removed 3 bases at V and 0 bases at J, with 9 bases between. The CDR3 contains 15 residues. This CDR3 reads CASSLGRYSGNTIYF. Written as DNA, the CDR3 is TGTGCCAGCAGCTTGGGCCGTTACTCTGGAAACACCATATATTTT.

This clonotype came up many times. The chain recombines TRBV9 with TRBJ2-5; the D gene is possibly TRBD2 (5 bases). This CDR3 comprises 14 residues. Trimming took 2 bases from V and 4 from J, leaving 12 bases between them. Germline V gives CDR1 SGDLS, CDR2 YYNGEE. The CDR3 loop reads CASSVAPRGETQYF. CDR3 bases: TGTGCCAGCAGCGTGGCGCCCCGGGGAGAGACCCAGTACTTC.